What follows are 2 T cell receptor beta chains derived from one specimen sequenced in a study of regulatory T cells in long-lasting Graves disease (dated by TCRdb to about 2021). The time point label, as the study defines it: newly diagnosed GD, antithyroid drugs for less than 3 months. For both TCR sequencing and RNA sequencing, RNA was extracted from PBMCs using TRIzol. The library came from multiplex PCR. TCRdb shows the sequencer as Illumina HiSeq 4000. iRepertoire HTBI primers and Arm-PCR amplification of CDR3 regions were used to construct TCR beta libraries. TCRdb trimmed the raw reads at Q25, called clones with MiXCR and kept productive beta chains. Every distinct CDR3 protein forms one entry, paired with its most common genes and DNA. The sample includes about 460,000 distinct CDR3 sequences, with roughly 15% observed a single time. The top ten clonotypes cover approximately 17% of the sample.

These same data were also listed under a study on T cells in Graves' hyperthyroidism and ophthalmopathy.

Specimen: peripheral blood mononuclear cells (PBMCs), collected at new diagnosis, from a patient treated with antithyroid drugs. The receptors originated from a woman aged 45-65 years with Graves disease. Donor details come from another sample of the same person, matched by shared clones.

The chain links TRBV30 to TRBJ2-1; 11 positions match TRBD2. TRBJ2-5 matches the DNA end more closely, so the J call is doubtful. This CDR3 is built from 12 residues. Germline-derived CDR1 and CDR2 are GTSNPN and SVGIG (reference sequence). In DNA form, the CDR3 reads TGTGCCTGGAGTTCGACTAGCGGGGCCCAGTACTTC. Amino acid sequence: CAWSSTSGAQYF.

Only a few counts were recorded for this clonotype. The chain joins TRBV29-1 to TRBJ1-1; weak D call: TRBD1 (6 bases). The V gene's germline CDR1 is SQVTM and CDR2 ANQGSEA. The V gene lost 5 bases and the J gene lost 5 bases, with 15 bases spanning the gap. This CDR3 is built from 13 residues. CDR3 coding DNA: TGCAGCGTTACCGCAGGGGTTGGTACTGAAGCTTTCTTT. This sequence encodes CSVTAGVGTEAFF.